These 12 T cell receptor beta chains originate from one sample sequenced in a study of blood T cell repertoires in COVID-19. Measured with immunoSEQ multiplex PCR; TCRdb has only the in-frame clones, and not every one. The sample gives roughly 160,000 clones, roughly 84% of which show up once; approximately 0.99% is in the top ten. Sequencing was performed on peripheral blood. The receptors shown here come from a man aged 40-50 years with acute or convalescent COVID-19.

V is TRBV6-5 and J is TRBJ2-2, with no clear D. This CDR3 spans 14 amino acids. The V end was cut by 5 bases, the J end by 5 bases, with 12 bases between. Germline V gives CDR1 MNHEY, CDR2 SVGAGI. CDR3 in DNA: TGTGCCAGCAGTCGGCTCTCTAGAACCGGGGAGCTGTTTTTT. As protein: CASSRLSRTGELFF.

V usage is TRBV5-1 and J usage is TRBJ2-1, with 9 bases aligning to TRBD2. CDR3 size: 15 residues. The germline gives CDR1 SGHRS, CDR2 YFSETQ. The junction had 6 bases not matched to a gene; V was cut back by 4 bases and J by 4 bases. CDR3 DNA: TGCGCCAGCAGCATTAGCGGGGGAAGTTACAATGAGCAGTTCTTC. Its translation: CASSISGGSYNEQFF.

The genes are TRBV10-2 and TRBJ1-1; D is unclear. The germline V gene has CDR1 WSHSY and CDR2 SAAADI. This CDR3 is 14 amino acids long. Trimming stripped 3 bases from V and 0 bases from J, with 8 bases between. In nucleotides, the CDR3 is TGCGCCAGCAGTGACTATTCAATGAACACTGAAGCTTTCTTT. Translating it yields CASSDYSMNTEAFF.

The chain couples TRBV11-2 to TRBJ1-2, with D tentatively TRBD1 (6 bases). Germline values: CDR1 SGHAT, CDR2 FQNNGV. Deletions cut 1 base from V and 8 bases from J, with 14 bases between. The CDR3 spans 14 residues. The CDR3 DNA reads TGTGCCAGCAGCTTAGGGGGACACCAGGCAGGCTACACCTTC. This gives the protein CASSLGGHQAGYTF. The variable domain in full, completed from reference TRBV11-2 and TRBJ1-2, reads EAGVAQSPRYKIIEKRQSVAFWCNPISGHATLYWYQQILGQGPKLLIQFQNNGVVDDSQLPKDRFSAERLKGVDSTLKIQPAKLEDSAVYLCASSLGGHQAGYTFGSGTRLTVV.

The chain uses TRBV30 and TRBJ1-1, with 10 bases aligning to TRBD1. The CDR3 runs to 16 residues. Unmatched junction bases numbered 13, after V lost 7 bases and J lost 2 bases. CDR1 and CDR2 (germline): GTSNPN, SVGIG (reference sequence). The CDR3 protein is CAFHRDRGMTNTEAFF. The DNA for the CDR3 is TGTGCCTTCCACCGGGACAGGGGAATGACTAACACTGAAGCTTTCTTT.

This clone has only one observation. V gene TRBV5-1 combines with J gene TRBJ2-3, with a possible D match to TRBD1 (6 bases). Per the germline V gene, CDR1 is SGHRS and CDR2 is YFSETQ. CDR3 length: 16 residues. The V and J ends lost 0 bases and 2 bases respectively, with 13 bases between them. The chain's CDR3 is CASSLDGTSLTDTQYF. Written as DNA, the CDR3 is TGCGCCAGCAGCTTGGACGGGACAAGTCTCACAGATACGCAGTATTTT.

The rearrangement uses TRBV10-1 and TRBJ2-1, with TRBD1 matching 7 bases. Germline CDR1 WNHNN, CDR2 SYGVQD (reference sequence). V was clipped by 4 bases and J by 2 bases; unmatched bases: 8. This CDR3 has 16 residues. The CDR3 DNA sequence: TGCGCCAGCAGTGTAGGAGGCAGGGGGACCTACAATGAGCAGTTCTTC. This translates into CASSVGGRGTYNEQFF.

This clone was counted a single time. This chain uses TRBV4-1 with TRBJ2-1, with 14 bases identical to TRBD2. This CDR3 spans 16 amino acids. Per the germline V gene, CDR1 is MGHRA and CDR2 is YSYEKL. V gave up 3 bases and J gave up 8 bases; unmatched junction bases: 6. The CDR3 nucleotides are TGCGCCAGCAGCCAGGGCGGACTAGCGGGGGGTGATGAGCAGTTCTTC. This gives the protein CASSQGGLAGGDEQFF.

The CDR3 DNA reads TGTGCCAGCAGCTTAGGAACGGGATATCGAAACACCATATATTTT. This codes for CASSLGTGYRNTIYF. The chain couples TRBV11-2 to TRBJ1-3; no clear D. Per the germline V gene, CDR1 is SGHAT and CDR2 is FQNNGV. The CDR3 is 15 amino acids. Trimming took off 1 base at V and 5 bases at J, with 12 bases between the two ends.

This CDR3 reads CASSQYGGIYSPLHF. The CDR3 DNA is TGTGCCAGCAGCCAATACGGCGGGATTTATTCACCCCTCCACTTT. The chain uses TRBV14 and TRBJ1-6; D remains ambiguous. From germline, CDR1 is SGHDN and CDR2 FVKESK. With 2 bases removed from V and 8 bases from J, the gap between germline ends came to 13 bases. The CDR3 has 15 amino acids.

CDR3 coding DNA: TGTGCCACCAGCAGAGACAGGGCTAGCACTGAAGCTTTCTTT. Translating it yields CATSRDRASTEAFF. The rearrangement links TRBV15 to TRBJ1-1; tentative D call: TRBD1 (5 bases). Germline V gene data show CDR1 as LNHNV and CDR2 as YYDKDF (reference sequence). The CDR3 totals 14 residues. V was clipped by 0 bases and J by 4 bases, with 9 bases between them.

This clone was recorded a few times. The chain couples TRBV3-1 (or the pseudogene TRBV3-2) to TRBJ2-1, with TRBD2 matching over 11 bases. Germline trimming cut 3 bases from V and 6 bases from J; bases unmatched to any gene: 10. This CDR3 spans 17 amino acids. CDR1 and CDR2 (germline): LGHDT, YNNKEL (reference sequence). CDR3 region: CASSHQTSGASGNEQFF. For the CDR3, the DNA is TGTGCCAGCAGCCATCAGACTAGCGGGGCCTCAGGCAATGAGCAGTTCTTC.